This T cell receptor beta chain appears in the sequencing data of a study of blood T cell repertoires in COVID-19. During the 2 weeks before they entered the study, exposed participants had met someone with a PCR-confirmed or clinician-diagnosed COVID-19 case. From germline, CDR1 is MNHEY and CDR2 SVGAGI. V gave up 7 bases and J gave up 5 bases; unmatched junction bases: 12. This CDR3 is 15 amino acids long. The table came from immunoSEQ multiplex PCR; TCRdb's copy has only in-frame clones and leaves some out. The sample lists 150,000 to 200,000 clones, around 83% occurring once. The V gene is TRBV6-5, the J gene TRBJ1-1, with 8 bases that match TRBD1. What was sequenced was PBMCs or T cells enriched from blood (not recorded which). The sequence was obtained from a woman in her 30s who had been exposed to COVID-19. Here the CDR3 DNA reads TGTGCCAGCACCTTGGTTATTAACAGGGGGACTGAAGCTTTCTTT. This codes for CASTLVINRGTEAFF.